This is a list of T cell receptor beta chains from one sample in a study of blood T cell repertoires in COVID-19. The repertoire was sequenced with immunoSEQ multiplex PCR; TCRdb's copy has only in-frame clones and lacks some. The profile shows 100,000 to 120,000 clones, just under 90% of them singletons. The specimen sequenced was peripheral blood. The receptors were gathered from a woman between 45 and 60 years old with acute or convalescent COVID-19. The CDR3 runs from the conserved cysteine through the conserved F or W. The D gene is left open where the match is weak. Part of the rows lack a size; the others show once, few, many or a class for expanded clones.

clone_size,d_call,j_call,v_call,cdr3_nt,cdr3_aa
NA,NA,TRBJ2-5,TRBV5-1,TGCGCCAGCAGCTCCTATCAAGAGACCCAGTACTTC,CASSSYQETQYF
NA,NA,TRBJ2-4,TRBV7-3,TGTGCCAGCAGCGACGCGGACATTCAGTACTTC,CASSDADIQYF
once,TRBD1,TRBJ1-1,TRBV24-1,TGTGCCACCAGTGATGTCAGGGGGCTTGAAGCTTTCTTT,CATSDVRGLEAFF
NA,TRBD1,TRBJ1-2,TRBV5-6,TGTGCCAGCAGCAAAATTATGGGACAGGGGGACTATGGCTACACCTTC,CASSKIMGQGDYGYTF
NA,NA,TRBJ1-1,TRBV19,TGTGCCAGTAGTCTCTCGACGGGGAACACTGAAGCTTTCTTT,CASSLSTGNTEAFF
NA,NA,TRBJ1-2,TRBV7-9,TGTGCCAGCAGGAATCAGGACAGCCCCTATGGCTACACCTTC,CASRNQDSPYGYTF
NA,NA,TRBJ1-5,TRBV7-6,TGTGCCAGCAGCTTAGAGAGTGAAGGGATGAGGGATCAGCCCCAGCATTTT,CASSLESEGMRDQPQHF
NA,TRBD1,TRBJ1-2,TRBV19,TGTGCCAGTAGTGCTACCGGGACAGGGATTCATGGCTACACCTTC,CASSATGTGIHGYTF
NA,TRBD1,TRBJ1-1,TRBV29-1,TGCAGCGCCAGGGGGTCCACGGCCAGCACTGAAGCTTTCTTT,CSARGSTASTEAFF
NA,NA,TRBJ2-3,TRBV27,TGTGCCAGCAGTTTATCGGCAGCGGGTCCGATCACAGATACGCAGTATTTT,CASSLSAAGPITDTQYF
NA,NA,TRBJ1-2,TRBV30,TGTGCCTGGAAGGAGGCGGGCGGATTTTTCGGCTACACCTTC,CAWKEAGGFFGYTF
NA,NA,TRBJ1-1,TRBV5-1,TGCGCCAGTGCCGACATCGCTCACACTGAAGCTTTCTTT,CASADIAHTEAFF
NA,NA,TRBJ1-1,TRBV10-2,TGCGCCAGCAGTGTGGCAGGGGTTAACACTGAAGCTTTCTTT,CASSVAGVNTEAFF
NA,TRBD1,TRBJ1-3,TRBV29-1,TGCAGCGTAGGACAGGTTGTGGGAAACACCATATATTTT,CSVGQVVGNTIYF
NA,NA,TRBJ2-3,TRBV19,TGTGCCAGTAGTTATAGCGCCAAAACAGATACGCAGTATTTT,CASSYSAKTDTQYF
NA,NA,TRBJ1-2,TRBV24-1,TGTGCCACCAGTGATCGAACGGACAGCAACTATGGCTACACCTTC,CATSDRTDSNYGYTF
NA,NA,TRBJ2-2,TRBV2,TGTGCCAGCAGTGTGAGCACCGGGGAGCTGTTTTTT,CASSVSTGELFF
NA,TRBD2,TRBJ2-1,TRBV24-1,TGTGCCACCAGTGACCCAGGACTAGCGGGGGGTCTTTACAATGAGCAGTTCTTC,CATSDPGLAGGLYNEQFF
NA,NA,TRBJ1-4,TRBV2,TGTGCCAGCAGTGAAGGGGGGCAGGGCGCTGAAAAACTGTTTTTT,CASSEGGQGAEKLFF
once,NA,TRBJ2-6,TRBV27,TGTGCCAGCAGTCCATTGAGTTCTGGGGCCAACGTCCTGACTTTC,CASSPLSSGANVLTF
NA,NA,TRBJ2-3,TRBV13,TGTGCCAGCAGCCCTCAGCTGGGCCCGAGCACAGATACGCAGTATTTT,CASSPQLGPSTDTQYF
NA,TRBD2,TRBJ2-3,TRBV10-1,TGCGCCAGCAGTGAAGGCGGGAGAGGGGATACGCAGTATTTT,CASSEGGRGDTQYF